What follows are 12 T cell receptor beta chains derived from one specimen sequenced in a study of blood T cell repertoires in COVID-19. The method was immunoSEQ multiplex PCR; TCRdb's version includes in-frame clones alone and lacks a portion of them. The data show approximately 40,000 clones, over 75% seen once. The sequenced sample consisted of peripheral blood. Receptor source: a human donor in a cohort sampled during active COVID-19.

This CDR3 reads CASSSAGLAGAKGLYEQYF. The CDR3 bases are TGTGCCAGCAGTTCAGCAGGACTAGCGGGGGCCAAGGGACTCTACGAGCAGTACTTC. The rearrangement links TRBV28 to TRBJ2-7; TRBD2 aligns across 13 bases. Germline V lookup: CDR1 MDHEN, CDR2 SYDVKM. The CDR3 runs to 19 residues. V shed 4 bases and J 3 bases; nucleotides not matched to a gene: 15.

The CDR3 here is CAEEQVDLYGYTF. DNA for the CDR3: TGTGCCGAGGAACAGGTGGACCTCTATGGCTACACCTTC. The V and J genes are TRBV28 and TRBJ1-2; a weak D match, TRBD1 (5 bases). The CDR3 consists of 13 residues. Germline-derived CDR1 and CDR2 are MDHEN and SYDVKM. The germline V and J ends were trimmed by 11 bases and 4 bases, with 17 bases remaining between them.

The chain joins TRBV18 to TRBJ2-5, with TRBD2 matching 7 bases. The V segment lost 3 bases and the J segment 4 bases; nucleotides outside the gene matches: 11. The CDR3 runs 16 residues. Germline CDR1 KGHSH, CDR2 LQKENI. The CDR3 DNA follows: TGTGCCAGCTCACCTTCTCTGGGGGGGTCGGCAGAGACCCAGTACTTC. Amino acids: CASSPSLGGSAETQYF.

The chain recombines TRBV28 with TRBJ2-5; weak D call: TRBD2 (6 bases). CDR1 is MDHEN and CDR2 is SYDVKM in the germline V gene. V lost 6 bases, J lost 4 bases, and 18 bases lay in between. The CDR3 is 15 residues long. The chain's CDR3 is CASSLGLPLGETQYF. CDR3 sequence (DNA): TGTGCCAGCAGCCTGGGACTGCCTCTGGGAGAGACCCAGTACTTC.

The chain combines TRBV5-1 with TRBJ1-5; TRBD1 might be the D (5 bases). Trimming took off 1 base at V and 7 bases at J, with 15 bases between the two ends. CDR3 size: 15 residues. Per germline, CDR1 SGHRS and CDR2 YFSETQ. The CDR3 spells CASSLIPGGEQPQHF. The CDR3 nucleotides are TGCGCCAGCAGCTTGATACCCGGAGGGGAGCAGCCCCAGCATTTT.

The rearrangement joins TRBV5-1 to TRBJ2-1; TRBD2 is a possible D gene (5 bases). CDR3 size: 15 residues. Germline lookup yields CDR1 SGHRS and CDR2 YFSETQ. The V end was cut by 0 bases, the J end by 5 bases, with 12 bases between. The CDR3 region is CASSLVASTHNEQFF. The CDR3 DNA reads as TGCGCCAGCAGCTTGGTGGCTAGCACCCACAATGAGCAGTTCTTC.

The chain joins TRBV5-4 to TRBJ1-6; D gene unclear. The germline gives CDR1 SGHNT, CDR2 YYREEE (reference sequence). The V end lost 0 bases, the J end lost 10 bases, and 20 bases lay between the germline ends. The CDR3 contains 17 residues. CDR3 sequence (DNA): TGTGCCAGCAGCTTGGGGGGAGCGCTCGGGGTTAGCTCACCCCTCCACTTT. Amino acids: CASSLGGALGVSSPLHF.

This chain uses TRBV5-1 with TRBJ2-5; 10 positions agree with TRBD1. Germline trimming cut 1 base from V and 4 bases from J; bases unmatched to any gene: 7. CDR1 and CDR2 (germline): SGHRS, YFSETQ. The CDR3 totals 16 residues. The CDR3 coding sequence is TGCGCCAGCAGCTTGATGGGACAGGGGCTTCCAGAGACCCAGTACTTC. This gives the protein CASSLMGQGLPETQYF. The full variable domain, with the rest looked up from reference TRBV5-1 and TRBJ2-5, is KAGVTQTPRYLIKTRGQQVTLSCSPISGHRSVSWYQQTPGQGLQFLFEYFSETQRNKGNFPGRFSGRQFSNSRSEMNVSTLELGDSALYLCASSLMGQGLPETQYFGPGTRLLVL.

The rearrangement joins TRBV12-3 or TRBV12-4 to TRBJ2-7; D perhaps matches TRBD1 (6 bases). Trimming removed 6 bases from V and 9 bases from J, with 15 bases in between. The CDR3 length is 12 residues. CDR3 in DNA: TGTGCCAGCAGCCCATCGGACAGTCGGCAGTACTTC. Amino acid sequence: CASSPSDSRQYF.

V and J are TRBV5-1 and TRBJ1-3, with 7 bases identical to TRBD1. The CDR3 extends over 15 amino acids. Germline V gene data show CDR1 as SGHRS and CDR2 as YFSETQ. The V gene end was trimmed by 4 bases and the J gene end by 3 bases; junction bases not matched to a gene: 7. The CDR3 nucleotides read TGCGCCAGCAGCCCCATCGACAGGGATGGAAACACCATATATTTT. Translation gives CASSPIDRDGNTIYF.

The chain combines TRBV19 with TRBJ1-1, with D maybe TRBD1 (5 bases). Trimming pared 1 base from V and 4 bases from J, leaving 13 bases between. Germline-derived CDR1 and CDR2 are LNHDA and SQIVND (reference sequence). The CDR3 contains 15 residues. CDR3 loop: CASSIVQGTGTEAFF. CDR3 DNA: TGTGCCAGTAGTATAGTTCAGGGAACGGGCACTGAAGCTTTCTTT.

The chain has TRBV4-1 and TRBJ2-1; D remains ambiguous. The CDR3 spans 13 residues. V was clipped by 2 bases and J by 6 bases, with 8 bases between them. The germline gives CDR1 MGHRA, CDR2 YSYEKL. DNA of the CDR3: TGCGCCAGCAGCCAAAGCCGGTCCAATGAGCAGTTCTTC. Protein product: CASSQSRSNEQFF.